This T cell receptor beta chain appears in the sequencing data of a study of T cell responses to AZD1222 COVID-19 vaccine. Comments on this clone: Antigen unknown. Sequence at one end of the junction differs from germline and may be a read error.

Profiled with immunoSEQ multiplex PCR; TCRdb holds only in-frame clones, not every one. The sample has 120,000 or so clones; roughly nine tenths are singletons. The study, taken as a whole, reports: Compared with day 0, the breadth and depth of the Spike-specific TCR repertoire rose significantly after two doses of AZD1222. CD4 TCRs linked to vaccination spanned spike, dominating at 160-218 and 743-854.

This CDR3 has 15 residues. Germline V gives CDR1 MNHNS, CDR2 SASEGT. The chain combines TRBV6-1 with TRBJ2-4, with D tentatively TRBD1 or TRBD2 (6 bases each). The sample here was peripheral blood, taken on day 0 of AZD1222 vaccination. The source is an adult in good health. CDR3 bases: TGTGCCAGCAGTGAAGTCTTGGGGGGCAAAGACATTCAGTACTTC. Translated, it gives CASSEVLGGKDIQYF.